This TCR beta chain was identified in a study of T cell repertoires in cytomegalovirus infection. The wider study: Public TCR beta signatures marked donors with CMV infection and the matching HLA.

TCRdb itself ran the reads through MiXCR, one entry per CDR3 protein. The sample shows roughly 350,000 distinct CDR3 sequences, about 35% of them seen only once. Whole-study findings and limits: Ex vivo, HLA-C-restricted CMV-specific TCR beta clonotypes prevailed over the rest of the response. The study identified carriers of CMV plus the relevant HLA from cumulative public TCR beta family frequency.

Concerning this clonotype: Its antigen is unknown.

V dropped 4 bases and J dropped 5 bases, with 12 bases sitting between them. This CDR3 comprises 12 residues. Germline CDR1 and CDR2: SQVTM and ANQGSEA. This clonotype was sampled from a human donor in good health (CMV status not recorded). Some clones in this sample may be carry-over from other donors' samples. This material consisted of cultured PBMCs, taken from culture after CMV antigen stimulation. The chain recombines TRBV29-1 with TRBJ2-7; D perhaps matches TRBD2 (6 bases). The CDR3 protein is CSVATSSHEQYF. DNA for the CDR3: TGCAGCGTTGCCACTAGCAGCCACGAGCAGTACTTC.